This T cell receptor (beta chain) was sequenced for a study of read filtering for tumor transcriptome and immune sequencing. Turning to the study itself: By R-ISS, stages I, II and III held about 8, 16 and 7 patients.

V dropped 1 base and J dropped 5 bases, with 14 bases sitting between them. The germline V gene encodes CDR1 MNHEY and CDR2 SMNVEV (reference sequence). CDR3 length: 15 residues. Regarding the study as a whole: About 77% of IR-seq clonotypes had a single read, yet these held roughly 3.7% of reads. Without single-read clonotypes, shared clonotype proportions correlated more between IR-seq and RNA-seq. The CD138-negative fraction was mixed bone marrow immune cells, not pure T cells.

From roughly 390 ng of RNA, a library with molecular barcoded alpha/delta and beta/gamma adaptors was made. Via MiXCR, TCRdb re-called the reads, giving one row per CDR3 protein. The repertoire holds around 30,000 distinct CDR3 sequences, with approximately 18% as singletons. This clonotype was counted many times. As yet, its antigen is unknown. The V call is TRBV27, the J call TRBJ2-5, with a tentative D call TRBD2 (6 bases). Source material: a population of CD138-negative cells sorted from bone marrow. This TCR was sampled from a donor aged 40 or older with multiple myeloma. CDR3 nucleotides: TGTGCCAGCAGTTTATTGGGCCCGGAGGGGGAGACCCAGTACTTC. Protein sequence: CASSLLGPEGETQYF.